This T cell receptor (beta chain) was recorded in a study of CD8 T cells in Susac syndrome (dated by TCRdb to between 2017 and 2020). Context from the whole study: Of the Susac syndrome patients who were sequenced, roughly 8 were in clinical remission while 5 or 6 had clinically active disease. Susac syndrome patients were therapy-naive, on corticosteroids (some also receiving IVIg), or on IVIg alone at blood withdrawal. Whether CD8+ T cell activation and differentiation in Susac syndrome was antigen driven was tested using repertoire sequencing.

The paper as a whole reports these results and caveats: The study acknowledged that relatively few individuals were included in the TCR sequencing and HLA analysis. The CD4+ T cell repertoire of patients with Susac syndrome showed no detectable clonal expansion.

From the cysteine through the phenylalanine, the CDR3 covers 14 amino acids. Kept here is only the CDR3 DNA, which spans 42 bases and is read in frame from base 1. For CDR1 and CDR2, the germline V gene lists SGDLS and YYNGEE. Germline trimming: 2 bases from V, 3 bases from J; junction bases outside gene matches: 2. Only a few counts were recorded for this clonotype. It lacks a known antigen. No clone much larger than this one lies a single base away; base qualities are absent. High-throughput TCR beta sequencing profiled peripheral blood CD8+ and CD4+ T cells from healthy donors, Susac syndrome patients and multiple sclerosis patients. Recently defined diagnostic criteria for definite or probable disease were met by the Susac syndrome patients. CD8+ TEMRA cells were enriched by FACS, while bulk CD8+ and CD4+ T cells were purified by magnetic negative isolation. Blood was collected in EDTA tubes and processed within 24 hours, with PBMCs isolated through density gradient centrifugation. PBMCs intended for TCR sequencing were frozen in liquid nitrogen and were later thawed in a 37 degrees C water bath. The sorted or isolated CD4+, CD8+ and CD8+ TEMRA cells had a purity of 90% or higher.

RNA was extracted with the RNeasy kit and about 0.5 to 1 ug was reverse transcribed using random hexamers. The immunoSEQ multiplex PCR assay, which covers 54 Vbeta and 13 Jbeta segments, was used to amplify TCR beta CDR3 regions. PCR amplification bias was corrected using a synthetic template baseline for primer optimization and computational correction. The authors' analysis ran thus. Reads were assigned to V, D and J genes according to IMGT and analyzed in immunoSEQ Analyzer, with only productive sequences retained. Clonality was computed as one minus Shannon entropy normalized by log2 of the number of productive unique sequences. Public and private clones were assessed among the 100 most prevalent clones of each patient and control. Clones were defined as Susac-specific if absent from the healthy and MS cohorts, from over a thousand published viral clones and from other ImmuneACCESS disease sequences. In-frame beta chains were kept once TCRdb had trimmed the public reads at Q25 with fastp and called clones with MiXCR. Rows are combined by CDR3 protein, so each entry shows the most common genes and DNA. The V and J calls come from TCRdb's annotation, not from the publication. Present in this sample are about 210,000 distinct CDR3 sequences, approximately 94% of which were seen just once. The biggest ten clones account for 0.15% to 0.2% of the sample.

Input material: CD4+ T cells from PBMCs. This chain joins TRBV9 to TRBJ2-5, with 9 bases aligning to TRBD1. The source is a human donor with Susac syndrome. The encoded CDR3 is CASSVGQGKETQYF. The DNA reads TGTGCCAGCAGCGTGGGACAGGGTAAAGAGACCCAGTACTTC.